A selection of T cell receptor beta chains follows, all from one sample in a study of cytomegalovirus exposure and HLA in healthy donors. The assay was immunoSEQ multiplex PCR, and TCRdb's table has in-frame clones only and misses some. The sample includes some 97,000 clones, 70% to 80% seen only once; the top ten take approximately 4.3%. Sample: PBMCs. These receptors were collected from a woman aged 18-30 years in good health and CMV-seropositive. CDR3s include the opening cysteine and the closing phenylalanine or tryptophan. The order of the fields is D gene, V gene, CDR3 length, CDR3 protein. The D gene is left open where the match is weak.

>TRBD2|TRBV6-1|17
CASSEVVGSGTTGELFF
>TRBD2|TRBV7-9|13
CASLLAGADTQYF
>TRBD1|TRBV28|14
CASSLPGGVQGYTF
>TRBD2|TRBV5-1|17
CASSLGQRLAVYNEQFF
>.|TRBV9|14
CASSVGTYVEKLFF
>TRBD1|TRBV7-2|14
CASGTGGTNEKLFF
>TRBD2|TRBV10-3|13
CATAGTSGNEQYF
>TRBD1|TRBV4-1|15
CASNQRGQGGGELFF
>.|TRBV25-1|17
CASSSLGLPLLLGTQYF
>TRBD2|TRBV19|17
CASTSSKSGSSYNEQFF
>TRBD2|TRBV28|14
CASKKGLLGDEQYF
>.|TRBV4-3|13
CASNRDFYNEQFF
>.|TRBV19|17
CASSLQGSDYSNQPQHF